This T cell receptor beta chain came from a study of Graves' ophthalmopathy and Graves' hyperthyroidism. This clonotype was seen only a few times. The antigen remains undetermined. The sequenced template was RNA, covering the TCR beta CDR3 region. The authors performed first-round RT-PCR with HTBI primers and then a second-round multiplex PCR. TCRdb ran MiXCR on the multiplex PCR reads and lists one entry per CDR3 protein. The repertoire holds about 550,000 distinct CDR3 sequences, with approximately 37% as singletons. Regarding the study as a whole: Most thyroid clonotypes expanded beyond 0.001 frequency were also found in blood.

Aged 18 to 65, hyperthyroidism patients had new diagnoses of under 2 months' duration. V lost 3 bases, J lost 0 bases, and 10 bases stayed unmatched. Germline V gene lookup returns CDR1 MGHRA and CDR2 YSYEKL. The CDR3 covers 18 residues. The TCR comes from an adult man with Graves' hyperthyroidism. The sample comprised peripheral blood or thyroid tissue (not recorded which). The chain is built from TRBV4-1 and TRBJ2-7; TRBD2 matches at 11 bases. The CDR3 region has the DNA TGCGCCAGCAGCCAGATAGTCGCTAGCGGGAGGAACTCCTACGAGCAGTACTTC. Protein sequence: CASSQIVASGRNSYEQYF.